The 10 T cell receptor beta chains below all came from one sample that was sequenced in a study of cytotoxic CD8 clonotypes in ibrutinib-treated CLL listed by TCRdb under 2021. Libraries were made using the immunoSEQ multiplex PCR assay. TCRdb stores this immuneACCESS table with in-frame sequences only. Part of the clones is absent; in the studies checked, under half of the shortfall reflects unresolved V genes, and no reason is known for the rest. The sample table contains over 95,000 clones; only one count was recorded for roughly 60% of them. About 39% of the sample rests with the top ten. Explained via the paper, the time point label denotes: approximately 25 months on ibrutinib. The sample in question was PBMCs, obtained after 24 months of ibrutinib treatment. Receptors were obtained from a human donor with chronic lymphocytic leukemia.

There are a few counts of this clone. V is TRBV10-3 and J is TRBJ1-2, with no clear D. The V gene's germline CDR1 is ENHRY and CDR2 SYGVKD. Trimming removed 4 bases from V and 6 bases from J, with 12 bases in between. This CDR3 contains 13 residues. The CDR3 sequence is CAISVNKGDGYTF. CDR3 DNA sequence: TGTGCCATCAGTGTAAATAAGGGAGATGGCTACACCTTC.

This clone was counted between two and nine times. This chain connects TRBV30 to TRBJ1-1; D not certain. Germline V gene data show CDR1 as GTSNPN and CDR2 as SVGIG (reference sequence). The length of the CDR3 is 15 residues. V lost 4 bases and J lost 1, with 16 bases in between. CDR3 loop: CAWTLGRTANTEAFF. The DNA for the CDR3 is TGTGCCTGGACACTGGGTCGGACGGCGAACACTGAAGCTTTCTTT.

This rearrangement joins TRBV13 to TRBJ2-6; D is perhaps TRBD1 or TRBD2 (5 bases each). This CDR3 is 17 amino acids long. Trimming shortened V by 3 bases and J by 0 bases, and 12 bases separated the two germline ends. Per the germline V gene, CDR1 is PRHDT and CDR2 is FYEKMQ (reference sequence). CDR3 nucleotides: TGTGCCAGCAGCTTGAGGGGCGGAACCTCTGGGGCCAACGTCCTGACTTTC. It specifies CASSLRGGTSGANVLTF.

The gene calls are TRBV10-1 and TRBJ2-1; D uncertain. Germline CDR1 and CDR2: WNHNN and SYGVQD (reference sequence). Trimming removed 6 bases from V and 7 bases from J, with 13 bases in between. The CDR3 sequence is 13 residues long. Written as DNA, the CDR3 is TGCGCCAGCAGCCCTCCGTCTTCTAATGAGCAGTTCTTC. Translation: CASSPPSSNEQFF.

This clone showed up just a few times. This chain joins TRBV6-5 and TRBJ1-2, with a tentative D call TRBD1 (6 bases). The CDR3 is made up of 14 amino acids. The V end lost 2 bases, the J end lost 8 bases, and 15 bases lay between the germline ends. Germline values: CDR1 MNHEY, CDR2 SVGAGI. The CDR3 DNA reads TGTGCCAGCAGTTACCATCGACAGGACCAGGGCTACACCTTC. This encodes CASSYHRQDQGYTF.

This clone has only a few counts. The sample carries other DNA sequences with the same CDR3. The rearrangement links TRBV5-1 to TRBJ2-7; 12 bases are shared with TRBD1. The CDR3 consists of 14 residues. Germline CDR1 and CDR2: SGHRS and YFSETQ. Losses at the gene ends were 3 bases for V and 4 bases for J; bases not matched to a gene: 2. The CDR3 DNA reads TGCGCCAGCAGCTCGGGACAGGGGGCTTACGAGCAGTACTTC. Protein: CASSSGQGAYEQYF.

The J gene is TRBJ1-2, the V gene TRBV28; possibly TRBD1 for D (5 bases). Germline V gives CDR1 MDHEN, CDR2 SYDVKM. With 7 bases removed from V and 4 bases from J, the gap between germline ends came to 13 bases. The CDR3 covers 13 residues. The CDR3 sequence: CASTTAGGYGYTF. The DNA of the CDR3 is TGTGCCAGCACCACGGCGGGGGGCTATGGCTACACCTTC.

Here the CDR3 DNA reads TGTGCCGGCCACAGGGATGTTAACACTGAAGCTTTCTTT. As protein: CAGHRDVNTEAFF. The chain uses TRBV2 and TRBJ1-1, with TRBD1 as a possible D gene (6 bases). With 11 bases removed from V and 2 bases from J, the gap between germline ends came to 15 bases. This CDR3 is 13 amino acids long. CDR1 and CDR2 (germline): SNHLY, FYNNEI.

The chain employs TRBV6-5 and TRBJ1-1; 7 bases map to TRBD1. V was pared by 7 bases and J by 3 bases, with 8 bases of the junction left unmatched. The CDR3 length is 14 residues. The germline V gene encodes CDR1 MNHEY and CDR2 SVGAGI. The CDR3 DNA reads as TGTGCCAGCACCACCCCCAGGGGGGACACTGAAGCTTTCTTT. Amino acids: CASTTPRGDTEAFF.

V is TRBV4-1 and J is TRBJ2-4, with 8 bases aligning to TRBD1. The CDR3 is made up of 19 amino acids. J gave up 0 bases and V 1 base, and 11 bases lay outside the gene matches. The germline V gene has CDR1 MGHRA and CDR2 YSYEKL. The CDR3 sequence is CASSQGRGRRVKAKNIQYF. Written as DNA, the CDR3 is TGCGCCAGCAGCCAAGGCAGGGGGCGTAGGGTTAAAGCCAAAAACATTCAGTACTTC.